Described below is a single T cell receptor beta chain sequence and its context. As handled by the study authors: Reference gene primers were amplified, and this amplification served to estimate nucleated cell counts. The method was immunoSEQ multiplex PCR; TCRdb's version includes in-frame clones alone and lacks a portion of them. That table furnishes V, J and clone size, whereas the DNA furnished D and trimming. Of a few hundred thousand clones in the sample, 81% were seen once. The data belong to a study of blood T cell repertoires in COVID-19. Study overall: Collection of acute and convalescent COVID-19 samples took place in the United States, Italy and Spain. PBMCs, B-cell-depleted T cells, or T cells were the source of the cDNA or gDNA that made up the material.

Germline assignment: CDR1 MNHEY and CDR2 SVGAGI. Trimming cost V 5 bases and J 0 bases; bases outside gene matches: 2. The CDR3 is made up of 14 amino acids. V is TRBV6-5 and J is TRBJ1-2; TRBD1 matches at 8 bases. The receptor was isolated from a human donor with acute or convalescent COVID-19. The donor label of this sample is uncertain. Source material: peripheral blood. CDR3 protein: CASSKTGANYGYTF. The CDR3 DNA sequence: TGTGCCAGCAGTAAGACAGGGGCTAACTATGGCTACACCTTC.